This record covers a single T cell receptor (beta chain). The antigen is not known. One end of the junction is discordant with germline, which a read error may explain. This sample was taken from a study of tumor and adjacent non-tumor tissue in lung cancer. Overall study context: Patients comprised 12 adenocarcinoma, a couple of squamous cell carcinoma and 1 small cell lung cancer. Study-wide results and limits: Shorter survival was associated with higher TCR diversity in tumors.

Three rounds of nested PCR, following a modified ARM-PCR protocol, produced the TCRbeta library. In TCRdb, the multiplex PCR reads were re-called with MiXCR into one record per CDR3 protein. The sample carries roughly 220,000 distinct CDR3 sequences, about two thirds recorded once. The length of the CDR3 is 15 residues. Germline CDR1 and CDR2: MNHNS and SASEGT. The template was RNA from unsorted bulk tissue. This TCR was sampled from a man aged 60 to 69 with non-small cell lung cancer. The chain has TRBV6-1 and TRBJ1-5; 8 nucleotides match TRBD1. Sequences were obtained from lung tumor tissue. The DNA for the CDR3 is TGTACCAGCAGTTCGGACAGGGTATGGAATCAGCTCCAGCATTTT. Its protein is CTSSSDRVWNQLQHF.